This is a list of T cell receptor beta chains from one sample in a study of human T cells and chemical hapten exposure. TCRdb re-derived calls from the RACE reads in MiXCR, one entry per CDR3 protein. The table includes 110,000 or so distinct CDR3 sequences, less than 40% detected once. The material was whole blood, obtained in connection with sensitization to the hapten diphenylcyclopropenone (DPC). The receptors come from a man aged 35-49 years with alopecia areata. Some clones in this sample may be carry-over from other donors' samples. Each CDR3 is given with its conserved first and last residue. The order of the fields is V gene, clone size, J gene, D gene, CDR3 DNA, CDR3 protein. D genes are given only for firm matches. Some rows mark clone size as missing; the rest say once, few, many or name a class of expanded clone.

v_gene: TRBV29-1; abundance: .; j_gene: TRBJ2-3; d_gene: .; CDR3nt: TGCAGCGTTGTACTAAACGCGCAGTATTTT; CDR3aa: CSVVLNAQYF
v_gene: TRBV13; abundance: few; j_gene: TRBJ2-4; d_gene: TRBD1; CDR3nt: TGTGCCAGCAGCCGAAGAGGACAGGGGGTGGCCAAAAACATTCAGTACTTC; CDR3aa: CASSRRGQGVAKNIQYF
v_gene: TRBV7-9; abundance: few; j_gene: TRBJ2-6; d_gene: .; CDR3nt: TGTGCCAGCAGCCCAGGGGTCTGGGGCTCCGGGGCCAACGTCCTGACTTTC; CDR3aa: CASSPGVWGSGANVLTF
v_gene: TRBV7-2; abundance: few; j_gene: TRBJ1-1; d_gene: .; CDR3nt: TGTGCCAGCAGCCCCAGGGACGGGGGCGCAAGGACTGAAGCTTTCTTT; CDR3aa: CASSPRDGGARTEAFF
v_gene: TRBV6-6; abundance: .; j_gene: TRBJ1-1; d_gene: .; CDR3nt: TGTGCCAGCAGTTACTCGGGGTTAGGGGGGAACACTGAAGCTTTCTTT; CDR3aa: CASSYSGLGGNTEAFF
v_gene: TRBV7-9; abundance: .; j_gene: TRBJ2-3; d_gene: .; CDR3nt: TGTGCCAGCACGAGCGCGAGCACAGATACGCAGTATTTT; CDR3aa: CASTSASTDTQYF
v_gene: TRBV18; abundance: .; j_gene: TRBJ2-7; d_gene: .; CDR3nt: TGTGCCAGCTCACCAGGACTATCCGCCCATTGGGAGCAGTACTTC; CDR3aa: CASSPGLSAHWEQYF
v_gene: TRBV5-1; abundance: .; j_gene: TRBJ1-6; d_gene: TRBD1; CDR3nt: TGCGCCAGCAGCCAGGGGGTTCGGAATTCACCCCTCCACTTT; CDR3aa: CASSQGVRNSPLHF
v_gene: TRBV6-2/TRBV6-3; abundance: .; j_gene: TRBJ2-1; d_gene: .; CDR3nt: TGTGCCAGCAGTTACCCACCGGGGTCCTGGGGTAATGAGCAGTTCTTC; CDR3aa: CASSYPPGSWGNEQFF
v_gene: TRBV6-1; abundance: .; j_gene: TRBJ2-2; d_gene: .; CDR3nt: TGTGCCAGCAACGGGGACCTTACTTACACCGGGGAGCTGTTTTTT; CDR3aa: CASNGDLTYTGELFF
v_gene: TRBV14; abundance: .; j_gene: TRBJ2-1; d_gene: TRBD2; CDR3nt: TGTGCCAGCAGCCAAGAACGGGCAGGACTAGCGAAGAATGAGCAGTTCTTC; CDR3aa: CASSQERAGLAKNEQFF
v_gene: TRBV6-1; abundance: .; j_gene: TRBJ2-5; d_gene: TRBD1; CDR3nt: TGTGCCAGCAGTTACGCGGGACAGGTCCAAGAGACCCAGTACTTC; CDR3aa: CASSYAGQVQETQYF
v_gene: TRBV7-9; abundance: few; j_gene: TRBJ2-1; d_gene: .; CDR3nt: TGTGCCAGCAGCTTAGCAGACAATGAGCAGTTCTTC; CDR3aa: CASSLADNEQFF
v_gene: TRBV29-1; abundance: .; j_gene: TRBJ2-2; d_gene: .; CDR3nt: TGCAGCGTCTCGCCGGGCGCGAACACCGGGGAGCTGTTTTTT; CDR3aa: CSVSPGANTGELFF
v_gene: TRBV4-2; abundance: once; j_gene: TRBJ1-3; d_gene: TRBD1; CDR3nt: TGTGCCAGCAGCCAAGACCCCACAGGGGCTGGAAACACCATATATTTT; CDR3aa: CASSQDPTGAGNTIYF
v_gene: TRBV20-1; abundance: .; j_gene: TRBJ1-2; d_gene: .; CDR3nt: TGCAGTGCTAGAGACCCGACTAACTATGGCTACACCTTC; CDR3aa: CSARDPTNYGYTF
v_gene: TRBV20-1; abundance: few; j_gene: TRBJ2-1; d_gene: TRBD2; CDR3nt: TGCAGTGGCGTAGCGGGAGGGCCGCTGAATGAGCAGTTCTTC; CDR3aa: CSGVAGGPLNEQFF
v_gene: TRBV4-2; abundance: .; j_gene: TRBJ2-3; d_gene: .; CDR3nt: TGCGCCAGCAGCCAAGTTTCTACAGGCCAAGGTGCTACGCAGTATTTT; CDR3aa: CASSQVSTGQGATQYF
v_gene: TRBV20-1; abundance: .; j_gene: TRBJ1-1; d_gene: .; CDR3nt: TGCAGTGTGTCAGGAGGGGGGAAGACTGAAGCTTTCTTT; CDR3aa: CSVSGGGKTEAFF
v_gene: TRBV6-2/TRBV6-3; abundance: .; j_gene: TRBJ2-1; d_gene: .; CDR3nt: TGTGCCAGCAGTTTAGGCCAGAACGAGCAGTTCTTC; CDR3aa: CASSLGQNEQFF